The 27 T cell receptor beta chains in this list originate from one sample, sequenced in a study of breast tumors, draining lymph nodes, adjacent tissues. TCRdb re-derived calls from the multiplex PCR reads in MiXCR, one entry per CDR3 protein. The sample comprises fewer than 140,000 distinct CDR3 sequences, roughly 29% of which are singletons, and around 6% rests with the top ten. The lymph nodes were axillary draining lymph nodes from breast cancer patients. Sequenced input: axillary lymph node tissue. These receptor sequences come from a female donor with breast cancer. Some clones in this sample may be carry-over from other donors' samples.

This clonotype was counted ten times or more. A read error may be the cause here, since a much bigger clone is one base away. This chain connects TRBV20-1 to TRBJ2-1; no firm D call. The V gene's germline CDR1 is DFQATT and CDR2 SNEGSKA (reference sequence). This CDR3 region has 13 residues. The CDR3 sequence: CSASPGPYNAQFF. CDR3 DNA: TGCAGTGCTAGTCCCGGGCCTTACAATGCGCAGTTCTTC.

With respect to this clonotype: A read error may explain this, as a much larger clone is one base away. As DNA, the CDR3 is TGCAGTGCTAGAGATTGGCGACAGGTCCCAGAGACCCAGTACTTC. Protein: CSARDWRQVPETQYF. The chain recombines TRBV20-1 with TRBJ2-5; D is possibly TRBD1 (6 bases). Trimming shortened V by 0 bases and J by 4 bases, and 15 bases separated the two germline ends. The germline gives CDR1 DFQATT, CDR2 SNEGSKA (reference sequence). The CDR3 is 15 residues long.

In this sample, this clonotype turned up many times. The rearrangement joins TRBV9 to TRBJ2-5, with 8 bases that match TRBD2. The V segment lost 0 bases and the J segment 4 bases; nucleotides outside the gene matches: 5. Germline V gene data show CDR1 as SGDLS and CDR2 as YYNGEE. The CDR3 loop spans 15 amino acids. CDR3: CASSVAGGGPETQYF. CDR3 nucleotides: TGTGCCAGCAGCGTAGCGGGGGGGGGCCCAGAGACCCAGTACTTC.

As to this clonotype: A read error may explain this, as a much larger clone is one base away. The CDR3, as DNA: TGTGCCAGCAGCCAAGAAAGGGCCAGCACAGATACGCAGCATTTT. It specifies CASSQERASTDTQHF. The chain couples TRBV3-1 to TRBJ2-3; D unclear. The DNA end favors TRBJ1-5, so the J call may be wrong. The CDR3 has 15 residues. The germline V gene has CDR1 LGHDT and CDR2 YNNKEL (reference sequence).

The chain couples TRBV11-3 to TRBJ2-7, with D hard to call. Germline-derived CDR1 and CDR2 are SGHNT and YENEEA. V was pared by 3 bases and J by 6 bases, with 18 bases between. There are 15 residues in the CDR3. Here the CDR3 DNA reads TGTGCCAGCAGCTTCGATCCGAATTCCCCGAGCGAGCAGTACTTC. Translation gives CASSFDPNSPSEQYF.

This clonotype appeared a few times. A much larger clone is a single base away; this may be a read error. This chain joins TRBV12-5 and TRBJ2-3; D assignment may be TRBD1 or TRBD2 (5 bases each). Germline CDR1 LGHNT, CDR2 FRNRAP. V shed 3 bases and J shed 6 bases, with 16 bases lying between them. This CDR3 has 15 amino acids. CDR3 residues: CASGFALRGADTQYF. DNA of the CDR3: TGTGCTAGTGGTTTCGCCCTAAGGGGAGCCGATACGCAGTATTTT.

The V gene is TRBV18, the J gene TRBJ1-1, with D possibly matching TRBD1 (6 bases). Trimming removed 4 bases at V and 4 bases at J, with 13 bases between. The CDR3 is made up of 14 amino acids. Germline V lookup: CDR1 KGHSH, CDR2 LQKENI. In DNA, the CDR3 is TGTGCCAGCTCACGAGGAGGACAGTTCACTGAAGCTTTCTTT. Encoded protein: CASSRGGQFTEAFF. The variable domain in full, completed from reference TRBV18 and TRBJ1-1, reads NAGVMQNPRHLVRRRGQEARLRCSPMKGHSHVYWYRQLPEEGLKFMVYLQKENIIDESGMPKERFSAEFPKEGPSILRIQQVVRGDSAAYFCASSRGGQFTEAFFGQGTRLTVV.

This clonotype was seen many times. A much more abundant neighbour one base away suggests this may be a read error. The chain has TRBV7-8 and TRBJ2-1, with TRBD2 identical over 15 bases. Germline trimming cut 5 bases from V and 2 bases from J; bases unmatched to any gene: 13. Germline V gene sequence: CDR1 SGHVS, CDR2 FQNEAQ. The CDR3 totals 20 residues. CDR3 DNA sequence: TGTGCCAGCAGCCTTAAGGGGACTAGCGGGAGGATCAGCCCCTACAATGAGCAGTTCTTC. This gives the protein CASSLKGTSGRISPYNEQFF.

This clonotype was detected many times. The chain joins TRBV19 to TRBJ1-5; 7 bases fit TRBD1. This CDR3 has 16 amino acids. Germline V CDR1 and CDR2: LNHDA, SQIVND (reference sequence). J was trimmed by 3 bases and V by 6 bases; bases with no gene match: 11. The DNA of the CDR3 is TGTGCCAGTAGACCTCCGGGACAGCGATTCAATCAGCCCCAGCATTTT. Residues: CASRPPGQRFNQPQHF.

Turning to this clonotype: A much bigger clone sits one base away, suggesting this may be a read error. The V gene is TRBV28, the J gene TRBJ1-2; tentative D call: TRBD1 (5 bases). The CDR3 runs 16 residues. V lost 6 bases, J lost 8 bases, and 25 bases lay in between. Germline CDR1 is MDHEN and CDR2 is SYDVKM. CDR3 loop: CASRQRPGRGNLGYTF. CDR3 DNA: TGTGCCAGCAGACAGAGACCGGGACGGGGGAATCTGGGCTACACCTTC.

The V call is TRBV5-1, the J call TRBJ2-7, with 11 bases that match TRBD2. V shed 2 bases, J shed 4 bases, and the junction held 5 bases outside the gene matches. Germline assignment: CDR1 SGHRS and CDR2 YFSETQ. The CDR3 is 15 residues long. The CDR3 region is CASSLGTSGTYEQYF. CDR3 DNA sequence: TGCGCCAGCAGCTTAGGGACTAGCGGTACTTACGAGCAGTACTTC.

There are many counts of this clonotype. The genes are TRBV5-1 and TRBJ2-7, with 13 bases matching TRBD2. This CDR3 has 15 residues. The V segment lost 7 bases and the J segment 2 bases; nucleotides outside the gene matches: 6. Germline CDR1 reads SGHRS; CDR2 reads YFSETQ. As DNA, the CDR3 is TGCGCCAGCGGAGGAACTAGCGGGAGGGCCTACGAGCAGTACTTC. Amino acids: CASGGTSGRAYEQYF.

There are many counts of this clonotype. The CDR3 nucleotides are TGTGCCAGCAAACCGGGACAGATGCTCTACGAGCAGTACTTC. Its translation: CASKPGQMLYEQYF. The rearrangement uses TRBV2 and TRBJ2-7; 7 nucleotides line up with TRBD1. J gave up 3 bases and V 7 bases, and 9 bases lay outside the gene matches. The CDR3 runs to 14 residues. Germline assignment: CDR1 SNHLY and CDR2 FYNNEI.

This chain connects TRBV19 to TRBJ1-1, with a possible D match to TRBD1 (5 bases). The length of the CDR3 is 12 residues. The germline gives CDR1 LNHDA, CDR2 SQIVND (reference sequence). With 3 bases removed from V and 7 bases from J, the gap between germline ends came to 9 bases. This CDR3 is CASSMGRDEAFF. Here the CDR3 DNA reads TGTGCCAGTAGTATGGGACGGGATGAAGCTTTCTTT.

Ten or more counts support this clonotype. Being one base from a much bigger clone, this may be a read error. The rearrangement links TRBV20-1 to TRBJ2-1; D gene unclear. The CDR3 is made up of 11 amino acids. CDR1 is DFQATT and CDR2 is SNEGSKA in the germline V gene (reference sequence). As DNA, the CDR3 is TGCAGTGCTAGCCTACACAATGAGCAGTCCTTC. Translated: CSASLHNEQSF.

This clonotype was seen repeatedly, ten times or more. The V call is TRBV15, the J call TRBJ1-5; TRBD1 matches 8 bases. Germline lookup yields CDR1 LNHNV and CDR2 YYDKDF (reference sequence). This CDR3 comprises 14 residues. The trim removed 4 bases at V and 5 bases at J, leaving 4 bases unmatched. The DNA for the CDR3 is TGTGCCACCAGCACAGGGGGCGATGATCAGCCCCAGCATTTT. It translates to CATSTGGDDQPQHF.

This clonotype showed up many times. This chain links TRBV19 with TRBJ2-5, with a weak D call TRBD2 (5 bases). The V gene's germline CDR1 is LNHDA and CDR2 SQIVND (reference sequence). This CDR3 has 12 amino acids. Trimming stripped 10 bases from V and 1 base from J, with 10 bases between. In DNA, the CDR3 is TGTGCCATCCGGACTGGCCAAGAGACCCAGTACTTC. Translation: CAIRTGQETQYF.

This clonotype was picked up many times. J is TRBJ2-2 and V is TRBV12-3 or TRBV12-4, with a weak D call TRBD1 (5 bases). The CDR3 covers 13 residues. Trimming took off 7 bases at V and 7 bases at J, with 13 bases between the two ends. DNA of the CDR3: TGTGCCAGCACCGCAGTCACAGGCGGGGAGCTGTTTTTT. It codes for CASTAVTGGELFF.

This clonotype was counted at least ten times. The V gene is TRBV7-2, the J gene TRBJ2-7; TRBD2 agrees at 11 bases. Germline CDR1 is SGHTA and CDR2 is FQGNSA. The CDR3 contains 14 residues. J gave up 6 bases and V 1 base, and 2 bases lay outside the gene matches. CDR3 DNA: TGTGCCAGCAGCTTAGTAGCGGGAGGGCCCGAGCAGTACTTC. It codes for CASSLVAGGPEQYF.

Ten or more counts support this clonotype. The gene calls are TRBV6-1 and TRBJ1-2, with D unclear. The CDR3 has 12 amino acids. Trimming cost V 6 bases and J 7 bases, with 12 bases left between them. Germline V gene data show CDR1 as MNHNS and CDR2 as SASEGT. The CDR3 sequence is CASSRAYRGYTF. DNA for the CDR3: TGTGCCAGCAGCCGGGCCTACCGTGGCTACACCTTC.

The chain employs TRBV10-3 and TRBJ2-1; 10 positions match TRBD2. The CDR3 covers 20 residues. Germline-derived CDR1 and CDR2 are ENHRY and SYGVKD. V lost 2 bases to trimming and J lost 6 bases; unmatched junction nucleotides: 19. CDR3 in amino acids: CAISEPVMGSGGLEGNEQFF. The CDR3 region has the DNA TGTGCCATCAGTGAGCCGGTGATGGGTAGCGGGGGGCTGGAGGGCAATGAGCAGTTCTTC.

This clonotype was seen repeatedly, ten times or more. Here the CDR3 reads CSARQAVYEQYF. CDR3 nucleotide sequence: TGCAGTGCTAGACAGGCGGTCTACGAGCAGTACTTC. The chain recombines TRBV20-1 with TRBJ2-7; D is ambiguous. The CDR3 length is 12 residues. The V end was cut by 2 bases, the J end by 3 bases, with 8 bases between. Germline CDR1 and CDR2: DFQATT and SNEGSKA (reference sequence).

This clonotype was detected many times. The J gene is TRBJ1-4, the V gene TRBV6-1; TRBD1 matches 7 bases. The V gene's germline CDR1 is MNHNS and CDR2 SASEGT. The CDR3 runs to 15 residues. The junction had 4 bases not matched to a gene; V was cut back by 3 bases and J by 3 bases. CDR3 amino acids: CASSDYRGANEKLFF. CDR3 DNA: TGTGCCAGCAGTGACTACAGGGGAGCTAATGAAAAACTGTTTTTT.

The chain joins TRBV7-6 to TRBJ2-7; D is unresolved. This CDR3 is 15 amino acids long. Trimming removed 4 bases from V and 0 bases from J, with 13 bases in between. CDR1 and CDR2 from the germline V gene are SGHVS and FNYEAQ. CDR3 nucleotide sequence: TGTGCCAGCAGCTCATTAGAGGCATTCTCCTACGAGCAGTACTTC. Its protein is CASSSLEAFSYEQYF.

This clonotype was found many times. This chain's CDR3 is CASVSSKYNEQFF. The DNA for the CDR3 is TGCGCCAGCGTCAGCAGTAAATACAATGAGCAGTTCTTC. V usage is TRBV10-2 and J usage is TRBJ2-1, with D unresolved. The V gene's germline CDR1 is WSHSY and CDR2 SAAADI. The V end was cut by 8 bases, the J end by 4 bases, with 12 bases between. This CDR3 spans 13 amino acids.

In its sample, this clonotype was seen many times. The J gene is TRBJ2-7, the V gene TRBV5-1; D gene unclear. The CDR3 extends over 14 amino acids. V was pared by 0 bases and J by 7 bases, with 14 bases between. The germline gives CDR1 SGHRS, CDR2 YFSETQ. The CDR3 protein is CASSLVGPLGEQYF. The CDR3, as DNA: TGCGCCAGCAGCTTGGTGGGCCCCTTAGGGGAGCAGTACTTC.

This clonotype was found many times. This chain uses TRBV5-6 with TRBJ2-7; D possibly corresponds to TRBD1 (6 bases). The CDR3 totals 13 residues. Looked up from germline, CDR1 is SGHDT and CDR2 is YYEEEE. V gave up 2 bases and J gave up 2 bases, with 8 bases separating them. The CDR3 here is CASSFRQAYEQYF. CDR3 nucleotides: TGTGCCAGCAGCTTCCGACAGGCCTACGAGCAGTACTTC.